This T cell receptor (beta chain) was identified in a study of response to subunit inactivated influenza vaccine. Study-wide results and caveats: With each seasonal influenza vaccination, the authors suggested, few new T cells are recruited.

Between the trimmed V and J ends, which lost 3 bases and 1 base, there was a span of 11 bases. The CDR3 loop spans 14 amino acids. CDR1 and CDR2 (germline): SQVTM, ANQGSEA. MiXCR was run by TCRdb on the RT-PCR reads, yielding one entry per CDR3 protein. This table has approximately 680,000 distinct CDR3 sequences, 15% to 17% appearing once. There are a few counts of this clonotype. Its antigen is as yet unknown. The genes are TRBV29-1 and TRBJ2-3; D is perhaps TRBD1 (6 bases). The sequenced sample was PBMCs from blood, obtained 12 days after vaccination. The receptor's source is a man between 45 and 60 years old who received an inactivated influenza vaccine. The CDR3 sequence is CSVDSGARTDTQYF. DNA for the CDR3: TGCAGCGTTGATTCAGGGGCGCGCACAGATACGCAGTATTTT.